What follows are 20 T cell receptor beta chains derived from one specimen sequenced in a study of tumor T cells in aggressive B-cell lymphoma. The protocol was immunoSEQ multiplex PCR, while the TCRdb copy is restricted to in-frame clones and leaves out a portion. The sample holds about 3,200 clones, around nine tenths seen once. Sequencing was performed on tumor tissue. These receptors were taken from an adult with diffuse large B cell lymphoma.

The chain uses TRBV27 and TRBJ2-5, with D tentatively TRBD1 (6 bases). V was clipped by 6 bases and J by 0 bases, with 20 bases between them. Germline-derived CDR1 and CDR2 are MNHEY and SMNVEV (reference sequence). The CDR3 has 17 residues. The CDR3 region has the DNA TGTGCCAGCAGCCTTCTGACCTCCGGGACATACCAAGAGACCCAGTACTTC. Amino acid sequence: CASSLLTSGTYQETQYF.

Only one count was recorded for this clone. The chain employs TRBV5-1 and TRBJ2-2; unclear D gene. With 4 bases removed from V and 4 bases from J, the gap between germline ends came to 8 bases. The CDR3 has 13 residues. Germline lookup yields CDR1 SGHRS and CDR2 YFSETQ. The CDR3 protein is CASSMDGTGELFF. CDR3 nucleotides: TGCGCCAGCAGCATGGACGGCACCGGGGAGCTGTTTTTT.

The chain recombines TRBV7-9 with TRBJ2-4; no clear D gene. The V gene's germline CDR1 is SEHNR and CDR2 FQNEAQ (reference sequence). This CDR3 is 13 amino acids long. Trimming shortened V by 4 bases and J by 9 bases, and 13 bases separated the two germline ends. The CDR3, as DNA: TGTGCCAGCAGCTCTAATAAGATGCGCATTCAGTACTTC. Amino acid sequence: CASSSNKMRIQYF.

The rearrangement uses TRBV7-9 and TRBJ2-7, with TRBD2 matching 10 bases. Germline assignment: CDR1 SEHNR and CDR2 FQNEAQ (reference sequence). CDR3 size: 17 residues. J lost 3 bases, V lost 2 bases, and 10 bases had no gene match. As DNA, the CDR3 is TGTGCCAGCAGCTTAAGGGGCGAGCGGGAGGGCGACTACGAGCAGTACTTC. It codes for CASSLRGEREGDYEQYF.

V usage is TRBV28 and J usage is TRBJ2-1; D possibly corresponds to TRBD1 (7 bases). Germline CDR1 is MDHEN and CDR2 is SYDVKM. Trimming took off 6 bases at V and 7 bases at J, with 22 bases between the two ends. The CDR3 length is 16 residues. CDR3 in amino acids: CASSPSSWTGGNEQFF. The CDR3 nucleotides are TGTGCCAGCAGCCCCTCCTCCTGGACAGGAGGGAATGAGCAGTTCTTC.

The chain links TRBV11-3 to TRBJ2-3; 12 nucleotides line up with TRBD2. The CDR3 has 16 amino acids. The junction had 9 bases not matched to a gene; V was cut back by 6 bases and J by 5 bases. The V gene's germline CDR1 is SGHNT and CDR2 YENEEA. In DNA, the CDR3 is TGTGCCAGCAGTTACGGACTAGCGGGAAGTATAGATACGCAGTATTTT. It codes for CASSYGLAGSIDTQYF.

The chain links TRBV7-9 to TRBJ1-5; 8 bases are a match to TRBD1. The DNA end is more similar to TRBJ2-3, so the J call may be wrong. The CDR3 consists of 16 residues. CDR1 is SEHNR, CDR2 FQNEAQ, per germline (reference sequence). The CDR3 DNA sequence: TGTGCCAGCAGCTTAGGGTCAGGGGGCGAAAGACAGCCCCAGTATTTT. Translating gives CASSLGSGGERQPQYF.

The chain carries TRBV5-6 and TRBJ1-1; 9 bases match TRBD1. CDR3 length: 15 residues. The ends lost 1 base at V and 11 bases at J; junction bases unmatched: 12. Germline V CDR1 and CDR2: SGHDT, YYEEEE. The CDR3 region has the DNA TGTGCCAGCAGCTTGTATCGGACAGGGGCGTTGGGGGCTTTCTTT. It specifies CASSLYRTGALGAFF. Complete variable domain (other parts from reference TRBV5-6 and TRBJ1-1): DAGVTQSPTHLIKTRGQQVTLRCSPKSGHDTVSWYQQALGQGPQFIFQYYEEEERQRGNFPDRFSGHQFPNYSSELNVNALLLGDSALYLCASSLYRTGALGAFFGQGTRLTVV.

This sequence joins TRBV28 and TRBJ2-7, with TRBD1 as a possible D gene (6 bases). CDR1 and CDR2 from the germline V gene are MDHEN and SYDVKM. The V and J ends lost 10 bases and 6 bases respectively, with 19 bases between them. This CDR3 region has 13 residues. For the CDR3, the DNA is TGTGCCACTCAAGGAACAGGGCGGGTCGAGCAGTACTTC. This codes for CATQGTGRVEQYF. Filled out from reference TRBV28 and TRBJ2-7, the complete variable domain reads DVKVTQSSRYLVKRTGEKVFLECVQDMDHENMFWYRQDPGLGLRLIYFSYDVKMKEKGDIPEGYSVSREKKERFSLILESASTNQTSMYLCATQGTGRVEQYFGPGTRLTVT.

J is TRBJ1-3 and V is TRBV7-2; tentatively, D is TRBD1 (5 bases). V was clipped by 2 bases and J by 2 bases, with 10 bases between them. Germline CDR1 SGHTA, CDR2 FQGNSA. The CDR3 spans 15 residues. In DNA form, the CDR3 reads TGTGCCAGCAGCTTACTCGGGGGTCCTGGAAACACCATATATTTT. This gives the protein CASSLLGGPGNTIYF.

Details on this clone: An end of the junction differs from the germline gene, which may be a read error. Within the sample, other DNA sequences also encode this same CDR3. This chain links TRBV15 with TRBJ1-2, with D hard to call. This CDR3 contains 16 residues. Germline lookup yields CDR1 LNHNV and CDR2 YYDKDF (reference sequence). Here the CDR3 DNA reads TGTGCCACCAGCAGAGATCAGGTACCCACGCGCTATGGATACACCTTC. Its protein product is CATSRDQVPTRYGYTF.

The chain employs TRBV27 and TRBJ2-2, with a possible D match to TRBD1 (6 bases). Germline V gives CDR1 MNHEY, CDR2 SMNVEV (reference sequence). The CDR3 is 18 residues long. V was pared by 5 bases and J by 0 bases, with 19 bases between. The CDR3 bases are TGTGCCAGCAGTCCGATACGAGGGGGTGGGTCGAACACCGGGGAGCTGTTTTTT. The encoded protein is CASSPIRGGGSNTGELFF.

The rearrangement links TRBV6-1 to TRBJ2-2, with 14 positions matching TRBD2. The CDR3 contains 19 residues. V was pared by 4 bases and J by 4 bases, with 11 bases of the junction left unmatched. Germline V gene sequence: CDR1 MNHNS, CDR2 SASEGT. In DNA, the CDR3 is TGTGCCAGCAGTGGGCCGGGACTAGCGGGAGTTCGCGGCACCGGGGAGCTGTTTTTT. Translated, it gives CASSGPGLAGVRGTGELFF.

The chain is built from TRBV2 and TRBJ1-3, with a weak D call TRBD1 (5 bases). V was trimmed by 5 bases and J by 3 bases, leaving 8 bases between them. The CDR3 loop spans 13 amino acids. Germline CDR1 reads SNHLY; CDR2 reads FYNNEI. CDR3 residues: CASSTGVGNTIYF. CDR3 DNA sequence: TGTGCCAGCAGTACGGGGGTTGGAAACACCATATATTTT.

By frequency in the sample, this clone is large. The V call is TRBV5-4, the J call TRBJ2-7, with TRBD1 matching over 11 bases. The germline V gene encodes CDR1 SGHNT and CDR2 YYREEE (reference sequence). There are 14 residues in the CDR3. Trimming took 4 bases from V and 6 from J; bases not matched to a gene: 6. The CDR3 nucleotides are TGTGCCAGCAGCGGCGGGACAGGGGGACGCGAGCAGTACTTC. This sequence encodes CASSGGTGGREQYF.

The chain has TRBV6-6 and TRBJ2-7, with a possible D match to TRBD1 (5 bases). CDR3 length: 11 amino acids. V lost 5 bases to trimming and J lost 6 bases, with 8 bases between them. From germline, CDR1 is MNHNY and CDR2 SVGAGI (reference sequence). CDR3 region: CASSPRAEQYF. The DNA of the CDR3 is TGTGCCAGCAGTCCCAGGGCCGAGCAGTACTTC.

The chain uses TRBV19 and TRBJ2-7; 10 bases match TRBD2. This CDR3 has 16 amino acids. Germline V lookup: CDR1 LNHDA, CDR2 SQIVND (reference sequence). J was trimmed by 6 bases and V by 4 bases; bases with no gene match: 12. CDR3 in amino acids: CASSTTGSLAGAEQYF. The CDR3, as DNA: TGTGCCAGTAGTACCACGGGGAGTCTAGCGGGAGCCGAGCAGTACTTC.

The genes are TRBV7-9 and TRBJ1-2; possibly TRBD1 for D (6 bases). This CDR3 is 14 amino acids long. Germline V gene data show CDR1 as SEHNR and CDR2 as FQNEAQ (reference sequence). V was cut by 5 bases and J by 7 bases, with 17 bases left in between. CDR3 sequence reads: CASSPEGEGGGYTF. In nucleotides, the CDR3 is TGTGCCAGCAGCCCAGAGGGGGAAGGCGGTGGCTACACCTTC.

CDR3: CASSLVPGATYEQYF. The DNA for the CDR3 is TGTGCCAGCAGCTTAGTTCCAGGGGCAACCTACGAGCAGTACTTC. V is TRBV7-2 and J is TRBJ2-7; tentatively, D is TRBD1 (6 bases). This CDR3 contains 15 residues. Per the germline V gene, CDR1 is SGHTA and CDR2 is FQGNSA. The V and J ends lost 1 base and 2 bases respectively, with 12 bases between them.

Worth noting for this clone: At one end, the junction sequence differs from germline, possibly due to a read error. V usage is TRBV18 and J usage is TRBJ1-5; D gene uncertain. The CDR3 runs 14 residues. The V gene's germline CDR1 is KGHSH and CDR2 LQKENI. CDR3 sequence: CASSAGVENLPQHF. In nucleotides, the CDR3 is TGTGCCAGCTCAGCGGGAGTAGAGAATCTGCCCCAGCATTTT.